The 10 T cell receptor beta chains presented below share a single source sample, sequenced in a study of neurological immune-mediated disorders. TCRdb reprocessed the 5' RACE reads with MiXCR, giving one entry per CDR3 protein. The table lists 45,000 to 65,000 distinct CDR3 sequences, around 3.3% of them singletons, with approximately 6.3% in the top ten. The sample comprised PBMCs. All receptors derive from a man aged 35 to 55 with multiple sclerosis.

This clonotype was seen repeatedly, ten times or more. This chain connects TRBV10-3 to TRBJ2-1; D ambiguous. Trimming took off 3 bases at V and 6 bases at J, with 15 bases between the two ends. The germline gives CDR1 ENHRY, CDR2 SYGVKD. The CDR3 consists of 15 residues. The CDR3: CAISEEHGIGNEQFF. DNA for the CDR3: TGTGCCATCAGTGAAGAACATGGGATCGGCAATGAGCAGTTCTTC.

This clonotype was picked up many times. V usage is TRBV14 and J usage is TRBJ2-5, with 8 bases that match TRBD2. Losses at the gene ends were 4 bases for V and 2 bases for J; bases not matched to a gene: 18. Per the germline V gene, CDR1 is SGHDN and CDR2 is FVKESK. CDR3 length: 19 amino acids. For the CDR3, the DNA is TGTGCCAGCAGCCGCCGGCGGATGGTATTAGCGGGGACTCAAGAGACCCAGTACTTC. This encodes CASSRRRMVLAGTQETQYF.

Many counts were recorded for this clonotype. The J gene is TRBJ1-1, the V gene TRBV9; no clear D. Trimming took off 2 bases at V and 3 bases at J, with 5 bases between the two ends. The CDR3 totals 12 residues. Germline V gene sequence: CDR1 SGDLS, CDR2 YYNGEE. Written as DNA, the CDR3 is TGTGCCAGCAGCGTCGGCGACACTGAAGCTTTCTTT. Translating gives CASSVGDTEAFF.

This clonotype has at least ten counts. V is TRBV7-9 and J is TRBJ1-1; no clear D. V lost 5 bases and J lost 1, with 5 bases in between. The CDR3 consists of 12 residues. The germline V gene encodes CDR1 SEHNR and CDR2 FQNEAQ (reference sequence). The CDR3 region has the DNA TGTGCCAGCAGCGCAGGGAACACTGAAGCTTTCTTT. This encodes CASSAGNTEAFF.

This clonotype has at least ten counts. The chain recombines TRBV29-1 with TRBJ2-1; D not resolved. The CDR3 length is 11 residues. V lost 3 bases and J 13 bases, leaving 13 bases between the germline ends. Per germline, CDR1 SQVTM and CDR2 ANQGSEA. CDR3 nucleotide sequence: TGCAGCGTTGAGGGCCAACTGGGACAGTTCTTC. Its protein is CSVEGQLGQFF.

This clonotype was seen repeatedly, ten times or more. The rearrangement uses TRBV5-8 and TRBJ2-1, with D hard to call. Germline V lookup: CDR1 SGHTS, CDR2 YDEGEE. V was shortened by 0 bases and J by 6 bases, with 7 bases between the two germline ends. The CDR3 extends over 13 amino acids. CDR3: CASSLVDSNEQFF. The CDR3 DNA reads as TGTGCCAGCAGCTTGGTTGACTCCAATGAGCAGTTCTTC.

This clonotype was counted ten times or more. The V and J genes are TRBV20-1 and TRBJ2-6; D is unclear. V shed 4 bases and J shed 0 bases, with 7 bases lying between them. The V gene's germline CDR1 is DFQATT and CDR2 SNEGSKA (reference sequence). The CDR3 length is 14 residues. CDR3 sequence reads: CSATSNSGANVLTF. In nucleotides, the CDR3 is TGCAGTGCTACTTCTAACTCTGGGGCCAACGTCCTGACTTTC.

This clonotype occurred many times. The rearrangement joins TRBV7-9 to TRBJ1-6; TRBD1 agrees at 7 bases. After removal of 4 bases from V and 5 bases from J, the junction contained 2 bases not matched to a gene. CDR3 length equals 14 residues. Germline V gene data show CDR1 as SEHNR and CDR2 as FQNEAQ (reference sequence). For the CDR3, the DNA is TGTGCCAGCAGCTCGGGACAGAATAATTCACCCCTCCACTTT. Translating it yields CASSSGQNNSPLHF.

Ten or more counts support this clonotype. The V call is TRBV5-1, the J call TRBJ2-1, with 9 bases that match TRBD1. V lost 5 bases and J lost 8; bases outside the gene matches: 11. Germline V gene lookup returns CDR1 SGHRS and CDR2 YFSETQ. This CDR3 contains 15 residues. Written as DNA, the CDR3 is TGCGCCAGCAGAGGCGGGACAGGGAGATTTGATGAGCAGTTCTTC. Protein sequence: CASRGGTGRFDEQFF. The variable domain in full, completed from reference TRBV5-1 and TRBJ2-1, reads KAGVTQTPRYLIKTRGQQVTLSCSPISGHRSVSWYQQTPGQGLQFLFEYFSETQRNKGNFPGRFSGRQFSNSRSEMNVSTLELGDSALYLCASRGGTGRFDEQFFGPGTRLTVL.

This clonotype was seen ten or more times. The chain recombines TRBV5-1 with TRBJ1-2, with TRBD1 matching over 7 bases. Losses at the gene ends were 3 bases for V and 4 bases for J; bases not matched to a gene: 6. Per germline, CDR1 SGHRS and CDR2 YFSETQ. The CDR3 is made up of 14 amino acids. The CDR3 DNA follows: TGCGCCAGCAGCTCCAGGGGGAAGAGCTATGGCTACACCTTC. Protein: CASSSRGKSYGYTF.